Shown below are 18 T cell receptor beta chains from a single sample sequenced in a study of blood T cell repertoires in COVID-19. Here immunoSEQ multiplex PCR was the method, and the copy in TCRdb shows in-frame clones only, minus some. The table records about 91,000 clones, approximately 90% of them present only once. Sequencing input: peripheral blood. The receptor source for this set is a woman aged 80 or over with active COVID-19.

The chain is built from TRBV7-2 and TRBJ2-1; 10 bases match TRBD2. The CDR3 has 14 residues. Germline trimming cut 3 bases from V and 8 bases from J; bases unmatched to any gene: 4. In germline, CDR1 is SGHTA, CDR2 FQGNSA. CDR3 nucleotides: TGTGCCAGCAGCTTTAGCGGGGGGAAAGATGAGCAGTTCTTC. Translation gives CASSFSGGKDEQFF.

This rearrangement joins TRBV6-6 to TRBJ2-7; D call uncertain. The CDR3 has 16 residues. Germline V gene data show CDR1 as MNHNY and CDR2 as SVGAGI (reference sequence). V shed 0 bases and J shed 0 bases, with 12 bases lying between them. The CDR3 sequence: CASSYSLSRSSYEQYF. CDR3 bases: TGTGCCAGCAGTTACTCACTATCGAGGAGCTCCTACGAGCAGTACTTC.

The chain recombines TRBV7-2 with TRBJ2-1; D possibly corresponds to TRBD2 (6 bases). Looked up from germline, CDR1 is SGHTA and CDR2 is FQGNSA. With 5 bases removed from V and 0 bases from J, the gap between germline ends came to 17 bases. This CDR3 has 17 residues. The CDR3 loop is CASSKKGTLSSYNEQFF. In DNA, the CDR3 is TGTGCCAGCAGCAAGAAAGGGACTCTTAGCTCCTACAATGAGCAGTTCTTC.

The chain carries TRBV7-9 and TRBJ2-5, with 7 bases aligning to TRBD2. In germline, CDR1 is SEHNR, CDR2 FQNEAQ (reference sequence). The trim removed 4 bases at V and 3 bases at J, leaving 8 bases unmatched. This CDR3 spans 15 amino acids. CDR3 amino acids: CASSSLLRGKETQYF. CDR3 in DNA: TGTGCCAGCAGCTCACTCTTGCGGGGGAAAGAGACCCAGTACTTC.

This chain uses TRBV4-3 with TRBJ2-1; D ambiguous. The germline V and J ends were trimmed by 0 bases and 7 bases, with 13 bases remaining between them. Per germline, CDR1 LGHNA and CDR2 YSLEER. The CDR3 runs 15 residues. CDR3 amino acids: CASSQELTARNEQFF. CDR3 DNA sequence: TGCGCCAGCAGCCAAGAGTTGACCGCTAGAAATGAGCAGTTCTTC.

The chain couples TRBV10-3 to TRBJ2-7; a possible D gene is TRBD1 (6 bases). V lost 5 bases to trimming and J lost 6 bases, with 14 bases between them. CDR3 size: 13 residues. CDR1 is ENHRY, CDR2 SYGVKD, per germline. CDR3 sequence: CAISPQVGGEQYF. The CDR3, as DNA: TGTGCCATCAGTCCTCAGGTAGGGGGCGAGCAGTACTTC.

The chain uses TRBV24-1 and TRBJ1-2; unclear D gene. The V and J ends lost 4 bases and 6 bases respectively, with 14 bases between them. The CDR3 totals 14 residues. Germline CDR1 KGHDR, CDR2 SFDVKD. The chain's CDR3 is CATSDLSGIDGYTF. CDR3 DNA: TGTGCCACCAGTGACCTGTCCGGGATAGATGGCTACACCTTC.

The chain combines TRBV28 with TRBJ2-2; D is unclear. Between the trimmed V and J ends, which lost 7 bases and 1 base, there was a span of 4 bases. The CDR3 has 12 amino acids. Germline assignment: CDR1 MDHEN and CDR2 SYDVKM. The CDR3 region has the DNA TGTGCCAGCACGGGGAACACCGGGGAGCTGTTTTTT. Encoded protein: CASTGNTGELFF. Variable domain in full (rest from reference TRBV28 and TRBJ2-2): DVKVTQSSRYLVKRTGEKVFLECVQDMDHENMFWYRQDPGLGLRLIYFSYDVKMKEKGDIPEGYSVSREKKERFSLILESASTNQTSMYLCASTGNTGELFFGEGSRLTVL.

This clone was picked up a small number of times. The chain carries TRBV7-9 and TRBJ2-1; D is undetermined. Per the germline V gene, CDR1 is SEHNR and CDR2 is FQNEAQ (reference sequence). This CDR3 comprises 13 residues. Trimming removed 7 bases from V and 5 bases from J, with 12 bases in between. CDR3 region: CASNKESNNEQFF. The DNA of the CDR3 is TGTGCCAGCAACAAGGAGTCTAACAATGAGCAGTTCTTC.

This clone was seen a single time. The rearrangement uses TRBV11-3 and TRBJ2-5; 8 nucleotides align to TRBD1. CDR1 and CDR2 from the germline V gene are SGHNT and YENEEA. The CDR3 covers 13 residues. With V trimmed by 6 bases and J by 4 bases, 4 bases remained unmatched. The CDR3 protein is CASSHDRGETQYF. CDR3 bases: TGTGCCAGCAGTCATGACAGGGGAGAGACCCAGTACTTC.

The chain employs TRBV6-5 and TRBJ1-1, with 10 bases that match TRBD1. J gave up 4 bases and V 8 bases, and 7 bases lay outside the gene matches. CDR1 is MNHEY, CDR2 SVGAGI, per germline. This CDR3 is built from 14 residues. CDR3 DNA sequence: TGTGCCAGCTATCCAGGACAGGGGGGCACTGAAGCTTTCTTT. Translation: CASYPGQGGTEAFF.

V gene TRBV10-3 combines with J gene TRBJ2-2; 14 bases line up with TRBD2. V dropped 6 bases and J dropped 0; count of bases not matched to a gene: 3. Per the germline V gene, CDR1 is ENHRY and CDR2 is SYGVKD. The CDR3 length is 17 residues. This chain's CDR3 is CAISRLAGGPNTGELFF. CDR3 sequence (DNA): TGTGCCATCAGCCGACTAGCGGGAGGGCCGAACACCGGGGAGCTGTTTTTT.

This chain joins TRBV6-2 or TRBV6-3 and TRBJ2-7; 13 bases map to TRBD2. The trim removed 7 bases at V and 4 bases at J, leaving 7 bases unmatched. Per the germline V gene, CDR1 is MNHEY and CDR2 is SVGEGT. The CDR3 is 15 amino acids. The CDR3 region is CASTPGLAGLYEQYF. The CDR3 coding sequence is TGTGCCAGCACCCCGGGACTAGCGGGGCTGTACGAGCAGTACTTC.

This chain joins TRBV11-3 and TRBJ2-1; TRBD2 matches 8 bases. The CDR3 has 16 amino acids. J was trimmed by 6 bases and V by 2 bases; bases with no gene match: 9. CDR1 SGHNT and CDR2 YENEEA come from the germline V gene. CDR3 sequence reads: CASSLTGERGINEQFF. The CDR3 bases are TGTGCCAGCAGCTTAACGGGCGAGCGGGGGATCAATGAGCAGTTCTTC. Full variable domain (missing parts from reference TRBV11-3 and TRBJ2-1): EAGVVQSPRYKIIEKKQPVAFWCNPISGHNTLYWYLQNLGQGPELLIRYENEEAVDDSQLPKDRFSAERLKGVDSTLKIQPAELGDSAVYLCASSLTGERGINEQFFGPGTRLTVL.

This clone appeared a single time. The chain combines TRBV19 with TRBJ2-1; the match to TRBD2 covers 13 bases. The CDR3 covers 16 residues. Germline V gene lookup returns CDR1 LNHDA and CDR2 SQIVND (reference sequence). J gave up 4 bases and V 8 bases, and 8 bases lay outside the gene matches. CDR3 sequence reads: CASGRGTSGEYNEQFF. The CDR3 DNA is TGTGCCAGTGGCAGAGGGACTAGCGGGGAATACAATGAGCAGTTCTTC.

The J gene is TRBJ1-6, the V gene TRBV27; D not certain. The CDR3 contains 14 residues. Germline-derived CDR1 and CDR2 are MNHEY and SMNVEV (reference sequence). V was shortened by 5 bases and J by 0 bases, with 5 bases between the two germline ends. CDR3 residues: CASSQVSYNSPLHF. The CDR3 DNA reads as TGTGCCAGCAGTCAGGTCTCCTATAATTCACCCCTCCACTTT.

The CDR3 loop is CATSSSRKSQEQPQHF. The CDR3, as DNA: TGTGCCACCAGCAGTTCGAGAAAGAGCCAAGAACAGCCCCAGCATTTT. The gene calls are TRBV15 and TRBJ1-5; no reliable D call. Germline CDR1 LNHNV, CDR2 YYDKDF (reference sequence). This CDR3 has 16 residues. Deletions cut 3 bases from V and 7 bases from J, with 19 bases between. The complete variable domain, with remaining parts taken from reference TRBV15 and TRBJ1-5, reads DAMVIQNPRYQVTQFGKPVTLSCSQTLNHNVMYWYQQKSSQAPKLLFHYYDKDFNNEADTPDNFQSRRPNTSFCFLDIRSPGLGDTAMYLCATSSSRKSQEQPQHFGDGTRLSIL.

The chain joins TRBV5-1 to TRBJ2-3, with 12 bases aligning to TRBD2. Germline assignment: CDR1 SGHRS and CDR2 YFSETQ. The V segment lost 0 bases and the J segment 3 bases; nucleotides outside the gene matches: 2. This CDR3 has 16 amino acids. The CDR3 spells CASSLVLAGGTDTQYF. CDR3 nucleotide sequence: TGCGCCAGCAGCTTGGTACTAGCGGGAGGAACAGATACGCAGTATTTT. Combining the CDR3 with reference TRBV5-1 and TRBJ2-3 gives the whole variable domain KAGVTQTPRYLIKTRGQQVTLSCSPISGHRSVSWYQQTPGQGLQFLFEYFSETQRNKGNFPGRFSGRQFSNSRSEMNVSTLELGDSALYLCASSLVLAGGTDTQYFGPGTRLTVL.